These 9 T cell receptor beta chains were sequenced from one sample in a study of CD8 T cells in ankylosing spondylitis. Each CDR3 protein gets one entry after TCRdb re-called the 5' RACE reads with MiXCR. The sample consists of some 220,000 distinct CDR3 sequences, around 8% of them appearing once. Sequencing was performed on blood, either unsorted or a sorted T cell fraction (not recorded which). Source of these receptors: a female donor with ankylosing spondylitis or in good health (not recorded which).

This clonotype was seen only a few times. The rearrangement links TRBV19 to TRBJ2-7; no firm D call. Germline CDR1 and CDR2: LNHDA and SQIVND (reference sequence). Trimming removed 7 bases from V and 3 bases from J, with 13 bases in between. The CDR3 covers 13 residues. Written as DNA, the CDR3 is TGTGCCAGTAAGGCTGGACCAAACTACGAGCAGTACTTC. Translating gives CASKAGPNYEQYF.

This clonotype was recorded at least ten times. This chain connects TRBV30 to TRBJ2-7, with TRBD2 as a possible D gene (6 bases). V was shortened by 2 bases and J by 7 bases, with 15 bases between the two germline ends. CDR1 and CDR2 (germline): GTSNPN, SVGIG (reference sequence). This CDR3 is built from 13 residues. This CDR3 reads CAWSLERSGEQYF. CDR3 sequence (DNA): TGTGCCTGGAGTCTAGAGCGGAGCGGGGAGCAGTACTTC.

This clonotype was found a few times. The V and J genes are TRBV7-2 and TRBJ1-1; maybe TRBD1 (5 bases). The CDR3 consists of 17 residues. Germline V gene data show CDR1 as SGHTA and CDR2 as FQGNSA. V lost 5 bases to trimming and J lost 2 bases, with 21 bases between them. The CDR3 bases are TGTGCCAGCAGCCCCGGGGTTATAGGGGCCCTAAACACTGAAGCTTTCTTT. It encodes CASSPGVIGALNTEAFF.

This clonotype was seen many times. J is TRBJ1-5 and V is TRBV19; D is perhaps TRBD1 (5 bases). V lost 4 bases and J 10 bases, leaving 17 bases between the germline ends. The CDR3 extends over 14 amino acids. The germline gives CDR1 LNHDA, CDR2 SQIVND (reference sequence). CDR3 nucleotide sequence: TGTGCCAGTAGTACAACCGGGACGGCAAAACCCCAGCATTTT. Amino acids: CASSTTGTAKPQHF.

This clonotype was counted ten times or more. This chain joins TRBV5-1 and TRBJ2-1; TRBD1 aligns across 8 bases. Germline-derived CDR1 and CDR2 are SGHRS and YFSETQ. Trimming removed 3 bases from V and 8 bases from J; junction bases left unmatched: 10. CDR3 size: 15 residues. The CDR3 nucleotides read TGCGCCAGCAGCTCTACGACAGGGGTGACCGATGAGCAGTTCTTC. Its translation is CASSSTTGVTDEQFF.

The rearrangement joins TRBV7-6 to TRBJ2-3; D perhaps matches TRBD2 (6 bases). Germline CDR1 SGHVS, CDR2 FNYEAQ. Trimming cost V 5 bases and J 6 bases, with 18 bases left between them. The CDR3 runs 15 residues. The DNA of the CDR3 is TGTGCCAGCAGCCAAGGGCCAGGGAGGTGGGATACGCAGTATTTT. It encodes CASSQGPGRWDTQYF.

In this sample, this clonotype turned up many times. The rearrangement joins TRBV6-2 or TRBV6-3 to TRBJ2-2, with D possibly matching TRBD2 (5 bases). The CDR3 has 15 amino acids. Germline lookup yields CDR1 MNHEY and CDR2 SVGEGT. Trimming shortened V by 5 bases and J by 4 bases, and 14 bases separated the two germline ends. In DNA form, the CDR3 reads TGTGCCAGCAGTAGGGTAGGCGGAGGCACCGGGGAGCTGTTTTTT. Its translation: CASSRVGGGTGELFF.

This clonotype was found a few times. This rearrangement joins TRBV5-1 to TRBJ2-1; TRBD2 agrees at 7 bases. The CDR3 is made up of 15 amino acids. Trimming removed 5 bases from V and 2 bases from J; junction bases left unmatched: 7. Per germline, CDR1 SGHRS and CDR2 YFSETQ. The CDR3: CASSLGTNTYNEQFF. CDR3 bases: TGCGCCAGCAGTCTGGGGACTAACACCTACAATGAGCAGTTCTTC.

This clonotype occurred many times. The J gene is TRBJ2-5, the V gene TRBV7-2, with 8 bases aligning to TRBD2. CDR1 and CDR2 from the germline V gene are SGHTA and FQGNSA. The V gene end was trimmed by 2 bases and the J gene end by 5 bases; junction bases not matched to a gene: 4. This CDR3 comprises 14 residues. The CDR3 protein is CASSLLKRGETQYF. CDR3 in DNA: TGTGCCAGCAGCTTATTAAAGCGGGGGGAGACCCAGTACTTC.